This entry features one TCR beta chain sequence. What it recognizes is unknown. PCR employed 60 Vbeta and 13 Jbeta primers. Using immunoSEQ multiplex PCR, the repertoire was profiled, and TCRdb retains in-frame clones only, with some absent. The table for this sample gives around 70,000 clones. Trimming took 0 bases from V and 0 from J; bases not matched to a gene: 4. CDR3 length: 17 amino acids. Germline V gives CDR1 KGHSH, CDR2 LQKENI. The sample originates from a study of cytomegalovirus exposure and HLA in healthy donors. About the study: Of all 380 or so donors who were genotyped, 81% belonged to the Caucasian-associated ancestry cluster.

Study-wide results and caveats: The authors enumerated roughly 160 TCR beta chains as linked to cytomegalovirus. Serostatus for CMV was the only available immune exposure information. Associated with HLA alleles at 0.05 false discovery rate in a later analysis were 16,951 TCR beta sequences.

The sequenced sample consisted of PBMCs. This chain uses TRBV18 with TRBJ2-1; 8 nucleotides agree with TRBD2. This TCR derives from a female donor in good health and CMV-seropositive. The CDR3 DNA follows: TGTGCCAGCTCACCACCACTAGCGGAAAGCTCCTACAATGAGCAGTTCTTC. Translation: CASSPPLAESSYNEQFF.